The entry below gives a single T cell receptor (beta chain) sequence along with its context. Its antigen has not been determined. No base quality information exists; no much larger clone differs at one position. CDR1 and CDR2, looked up from the germline V gene, are SGHNT and YENEEA. The V end loses 1 base and the J end loses 4 bases, and a stretch of 8 bases separates them. From the cysteine through the phenylalanine, the CDR3 covers 13 amino acids. Just the 39-base CDR3 DNA is kept, in frame starting at base 1. Library creation used the immunoSEQ multiplex PCR assay. For the multiplex PCR, a mixture combining 60 forward primers for TCR Vbeta segments and 13 reverse primers for TCR Jbeta segments was used. The CDR3 region of rearranged TCR beta genes was amplified from genomic DNA with a multiplex PCR assay. Amplified TCR beta libraries were sequenced as 87-base-pair reads on the Illumina HiSeq System. In the authors' own workflow: Across the 600 to 700 repertoires, a later analysis counted 80 million or so unique TCR beta chains, around 10 million of which were shared by at least two donors. Raw reads were error-corrected and collapsed into unique sequences with a nearest-neighbor algorithm that merged closely related sequences to remove PCR and sequencing errors. Alignment of CDR3 sequences to IMGT reference sequences was used to assign V, D and J gene segments. Each retained sequence needed at least a six-nucleotide match to both a V gene segment and a J gene segment. Rearrangements were classified as productive when the CDR3 lacked stop codons and remained in frame with V and J, and all other rearrangements were classified as non-productive. CDR3 was defined according to IMGT convention as the region running from the second conserved V-encoded cysteine to the conserved J-encoded phenylalanine. In an earlier analysis of around 570 of the donors, sequences lacking an unambiguous match to a single V gene segment were excluded. In an earlier analysis of approximately 560 of the donors, a V segment was called functional when productive rearrangements were above 56.7%, and segregating when the standard deviation between donors exceeded 5%. A statistical classification framework was built to diagnose cytomegalovirus status from the catalog of TCR beta chain sequences. In a later analysis, V and J genes were assigned by comparing TCR nucleotide sequences against IMGT/GENE-DB human TR gene sequences. The TCRdist pipeline was used in a later analysis to assign CDR3 sequences and most-parsimonious VDJ recombination scenarios. In a later analysis, each TCR beta chain was defined by its CDR3 amino acid sequence together with its V-gene family, and reads lacking a unique V-gene family were excluded. To address suspected cross-contamination and a sequencing artifact, a later analysis removed under 600 highly shared, low-generation-probability nucleotide sequences. In a later analysis, a clonal expansion index for each public chain was calculated from normalized within-repertoire ranks of inferred template counts. In a later analysis, generation probabilities were computed with a VDJ recombination model fitted to out-of-frame rearrangements, and the resulting probabilities were checked against IGoR. A later analysis scored TCR-TCR, TCR-HLA and TCR-CMV co-occurrence with hypergeometric tests, applying a repertoire-size bias correction to TCR pairs. A later analysis estimated false discovery rates by permuting HLA or CMV assignments 20 times. In a later analysis, co-occurring TCRs were grouped using DBSCAN, with TCRdist sequence similarity added in when clustering inside HLA-allele-positive subsets. Repertoires with fewer than 30,000 or more than 120,000 public chains were left out of co-occurrence clustering, as were a handful of repertoires with anomalous nucleotide sharing. The source is immuneACCESS, and TCRdb retained only in-frame sequences with V and J called. Part of the clones is not carried over; for the studies checked, unresolved V genes explain less than half of this, and the remainder is unexplained. D and trimming come from the DNA, and the V and J calls and clone size come from that table. The table for this sample lists under 200,000 clones; roughly 80% of them were counted only once. The ten largest account for about 0.82% of the sample.

The cohort consisted of 670 or so healthy bone marrow donors. At the time of sampling, all cohort members were nominally healthy, though unrecorded immune exposures were likely present. The donor tested CMV seronegative, placing the donor among the roughly 340 seronegative members of the cohort. A peripheral blood sample was provided by each donor, and peripheral blood mononuclear cells were used for TCR beta sequencing. The Qiagen DNeasy Blood Extraction Kit was used to extract genomic DNA from the blood cell samples. This record belongs to a study of cytomegalovirus exposure and HLA in healthy donors (dated by TCRdb to about 2017). Turning to the overall study: According to an earlier analysis of around 600 of the donors, 150 million to 200 million T cells yielded 90 million to 130 million unique TCR beta sequences and roughly 280 Gb of sequence data. Every repertoire in the discovery cohort had been generated on one and the same sequencing platform. A later analysis re-analyzed previously published TCR beta repertoires from roughly 690 donors and added high-resolution HLA genotyping to study TCR occurrence patterns. The number of donors typed differed by locus, with 629-630 for A, B, C, DRB1 and DQB1, more than 500 for DQA1, 600 to 610 for DPA1, and around 450 for DPB1. Along with the approximately 600-subject first cohort, a separate validation cohort of 120 different subjects was used. Rather than using new phenotypic data, the later analysis identified candidate immune exposures from TCR beta sequences and from how often those sequences occurred across donors. Of the roughly 390 genotyped donors, less than 85% were placed in the genetic ancestry cluster associated with self-reported Caucasian donors. Alongside the repertoire data, information on donor age, sex, ethnicity and CMV serostatus was compiled. Class I and class II HLA loci were covered by the typing at four-digit resolution. The study profiled the T cell repertoires of 500 to 800 subjects by immunosequencing and related them to cytomegalovirus serostatus. To predict cytomegalovirus infection status, the study brought together high-throughput TCR immunosequencing, statistical association of individual TCRs with disease status, and machine learning. Across approximately 400 genotyped donors of the cohort, an average of approximately 240,000 unique TCR beta nucleotide sequences per donor were sequenced, and about a sixth of those sequences were non-productive. An early release covering about 600 HLA-typed donors comprised approximately 290 gigabases of sequencing data and 65 million to 100 million unique TCR sequences. Roughly five DR-DQ haplotypes were handled as single units for association and clustering, since linkage in the cohort was strong. In a later genetic analysis, genome-wide SNP genotypes for about 55% of the roughly 700 donors were used, and that subset was treated as a discovery cohort. In an earlier analysis of around 540 of the donors, high-throughput TCR beta sequencing was used to judge whether each TCR beta V gene segment behaved as functional or pseudogenic. The aim of the study was to test whether cataloging public T cell receptors could identify signatures of past pathogen exposure. The full study reports these points: In a later analysis, several top co-occurrence clusters were reported to appear linked to parvovirus B19, influenza, CMV and Epstein-Barr virus. A cluster of highly shared sequence variants was judged likely to be a technical artifact of the sequencing pipeline. The presence/absence analyses assumed that sequencing depth was roughly uniform across donors, and that assumption may not be true. A further reported finding was that TCR beta sequences accurately predicted the HLA-A and HLA-B alleles for most subjects in the first cohort. It was suggested by the authors that the approach could potentially be generalized to other disease states and immunological phenotypes. Because some donors lacked HLA typing at each locus, the association tests relied only on the typed subset. In a later analysis, the rate of TCR association differed among HLA loci, with DRB1 alleles having the most associated TCRs and HLA-C alleles having the fewest. This cohort had only TCR beta chains sequenced, and the lack of alpha or paired-chain data limited which features could be detected. In a later analysis, HLA-associated TCR beta chains were found to be more clonally expanded and to have lower generation probabilities than equally common non-associated chains. Broadly in line with IMGT annotations, most TCR beta V segments showed up in productive rearrangements about 87% or about 30% of the time in an earlier analysis of around 550 of the donors. Linkage disequilibrium might explain the correlated functional status among segregating V segments, but an unknown experimental factor could not be excluded. Immune exposure information for the cohort was limited to CMV serostatus. Compared with the roughly 710-donor mean, donors in an Asian-associated ancestry cluster had fewer N-insertions in productive TCRs, according to a later genetic analysis. The classifier was reported to diagnose cytomegalovirus status with high specificity and sensitivity in both the original cohort and the validation cohort. The study listed approximately 150 TCR beta chains as associated with cytomegalovirus. Some 16 rarely observed V segments, including chromosome 9 orphons, were excluded from the earlier analysis of about 610 of the donors because counts were too low. Some IMGT-functional V segments, including TRBV6-2 and TRBV6-3, could not be told apart with the 87-base-pair reads, so those segments were excluded. An association between a missense DCLRE1C variant and V-gene and J-gene trimming of TCR beta chains was found in a later genetic analysis and replicated in an independent cohort. When HLA alleles, especially DR and DQ, strongly co-occurred, attributing TCR associations to individual alleles was difficult. While some public TCRs were present in many individuals, most TCR sequences turned up only very rarely across donors. In a later analysis, around 15,000 TCR beta sequences were associated with specific HLA alleles at a false discovery rate of 0.05. Most CMV-associated TCR beta chains appeared to be HLA-restricted in a later analysis, and the HLA associations seemed to be driven largely by CMV exposure. Three of the identified cytomegalovirus-associated TCR beta chains were confirmed in vitro to be specific for cytomegalovirus antigens.

The chain joins TRBV11-3 to TRBJ2-7, with the D gene call left open. The origin of this receptor is a woman between 18 and 29 years old in good health and CMV-seronegative. The material sequenced was PBMCs. The DNA is as follows: TGTGCCAGCAGCTTAGCTAGTTTTTACGAGCAGTACTTC. It is translated as CASSLASFYEQYF.